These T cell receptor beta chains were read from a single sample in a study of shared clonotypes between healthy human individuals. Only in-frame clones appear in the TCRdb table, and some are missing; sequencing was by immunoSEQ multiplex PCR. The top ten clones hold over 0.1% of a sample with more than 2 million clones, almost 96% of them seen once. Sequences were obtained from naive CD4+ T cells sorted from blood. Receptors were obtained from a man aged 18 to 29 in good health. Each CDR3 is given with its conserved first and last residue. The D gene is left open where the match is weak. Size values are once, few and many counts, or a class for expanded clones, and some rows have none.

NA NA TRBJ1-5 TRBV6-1 TGTGCCAGCAGTGAAGTTGGGCGGGGGCTTAGCAATCAGCCCCAGCATTTT CASSEVGRGLSNQPQHF
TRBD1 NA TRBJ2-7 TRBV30 TGTGCCTGGGGCCAGGGGGATTCCTACGAGCAGTACTTC CAWGQGDSYEQYF
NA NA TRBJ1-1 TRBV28 TGTGCCAGCGTCCAATCCACTGAAGCTTTCTTT CASVQSTEAFF
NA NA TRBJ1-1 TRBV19 TGTGCCAGTAGTATAGTGAAGAGCACTGAAGCTTTCTTT CASSIVKSTEAFF
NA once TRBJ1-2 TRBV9 TGTGCCAGCAGCGTAGGAGGGTCAGTTGGGTACACCTTC CASSVGGSVGYTF
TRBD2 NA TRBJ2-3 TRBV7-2 TGTGCCAGCAGCTTACTTCGTCGGGGGGGCACAGATACGCAGTATTTT CASSLLRRGGTDTQYF
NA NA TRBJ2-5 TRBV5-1 TGCGCCAGCAGTCAGTTGTACCAAGAGACCCAGTACTTC CASSQLYQETQYF
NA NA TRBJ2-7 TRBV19 TGTGCCAGTAGACGGCAGGGCGAATCCTACGAGCAGTACTTC CASRRQGESYEQYF
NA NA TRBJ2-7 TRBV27 TGTGCCAGCCGTACGACGTACGAGCAGTACTTC CASRTTYEQYF
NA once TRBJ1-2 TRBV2 TGTGCCAGCAGTGACCGGGGAACTAACTATGGCTACACCTTC CASSDRGTNYGYTF
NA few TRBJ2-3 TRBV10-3 TGTGCCATCAGTGAGTCTACAGATACGCAGTATTTT CAISESTDTQYF
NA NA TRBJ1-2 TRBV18 TGTGCCAGCTCCGACACCCAGATTAACTATGGCTACACCTTC CASSDTQINYGYTF
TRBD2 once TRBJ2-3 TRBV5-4 TGTGCCAGCAGGCCCGGACTAGCGGGGGGCACAGATACGCAGTATTTT CASRPGLAGGTDTQYF
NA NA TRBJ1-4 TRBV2 TGTGCCAGCACCTTGCAGGGACGGGAGGGACTGTTTTTT CASTLQGREGLFF
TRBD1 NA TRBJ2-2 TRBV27 TGTGCCAGCCAAAGGACAGGGGCGAACACCGGGGAGCTGTTTTTT CASQRTGANTGELFF
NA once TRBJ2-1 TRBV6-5 TGTGCCAGCAGTTCCGGGGGCCTTTCCTACAATGAGCAGTTCTTC CASSSGGLSYNEQFF
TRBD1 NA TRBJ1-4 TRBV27 TGTGCCAGCAGACAGGGGGCGGGGGAAAAACTGTTTTTT CASRQGAGEKLFF
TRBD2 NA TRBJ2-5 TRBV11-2 TGTGCCAGCAGCTACTACCCCGGGACTAGCGGGAGGGAAGAGACCCAGTACTTC CASSYYPGTSGREETQYF
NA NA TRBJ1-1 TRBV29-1 TGCAGCGTTGTTGCGGGAACGAACACTGAAGCTTTCTTT CSVVAGTNTEAFF
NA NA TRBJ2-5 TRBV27 TGTGCCAGCAGCACCCGGACGGGGGTAGAGACCCAGTACTTC CASSTRTGVETQYF
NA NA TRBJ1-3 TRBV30 TGTGCCTGGTCCAGGGACAACTCTGGAAACACCATATATTTT CAWSRDNSGNTIYF
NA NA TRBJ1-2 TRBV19 TGTGCCAGCTGTACCGGAGACCTAATCTATGGCTACACCTTC CASCTGDLIYGYTF
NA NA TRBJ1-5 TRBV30 TGTGCCTGGAGACCCCCCGCAGGTTCTAATCAGCCCCAGCATTTT CAWRPPAGSNQPQHF